The TCR beta chain under discussion was sequenced for a study of cytomegalovirus exposure and HLA in healthy donors. Study information: Of more than 350 genotyped donors, about 80% clustered with self-reported Caucasian donors.

It was with 60 Vbeta and 13 Jbeta primers that the PCR ran. TCRdb keeps only in-frame clones here, not all; method: immunoSEQ multiplex PCR. The sample has about 150,000 clones, roughly 85% seen once; the top ten hold about 2.1%. Turning to this clone: What it recognizes is unknown.

Germline V gives CDR1 SGHVS, CDR2 FQNEAQ. With V trimmed by 2 bases and J by 5 bases, 7 bases remained unmatched. The CDR3 has 15 amino acids. Study outcomes and limitations: There was a cluster of highly shared sequence variants that was likely a sequencing artifact.

J is TRBJ2-7 and V is TRBV7-8; TRBD2 matches at 9 bases. The TCR was taken from a woman under 30 in good health and CMV-seronegative. Source material: PBMCs. CDR3 in amino acids: CASSLRAGGGHEQYF. The DNA of the CDR3 is TGTGCCAGCAGCTTAAGGGCGGGAGGGGGTCACGAGCAGTACTTC.